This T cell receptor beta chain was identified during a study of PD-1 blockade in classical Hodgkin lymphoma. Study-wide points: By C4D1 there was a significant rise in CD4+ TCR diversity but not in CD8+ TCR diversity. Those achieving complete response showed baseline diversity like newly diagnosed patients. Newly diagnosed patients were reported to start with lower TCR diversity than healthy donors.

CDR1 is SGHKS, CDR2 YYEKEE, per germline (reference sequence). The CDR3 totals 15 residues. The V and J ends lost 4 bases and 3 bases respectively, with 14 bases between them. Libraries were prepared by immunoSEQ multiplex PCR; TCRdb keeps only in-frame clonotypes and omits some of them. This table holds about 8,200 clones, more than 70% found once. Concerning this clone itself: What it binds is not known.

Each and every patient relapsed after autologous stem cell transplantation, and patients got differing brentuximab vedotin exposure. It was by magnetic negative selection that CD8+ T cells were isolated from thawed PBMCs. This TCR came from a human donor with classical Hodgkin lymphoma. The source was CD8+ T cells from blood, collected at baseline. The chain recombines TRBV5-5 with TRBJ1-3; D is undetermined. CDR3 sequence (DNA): TGTGCCAGCAGCCACGACGGAGTCTATGGAAACACCATATATTTT. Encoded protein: CASSHDGVYGNTIYF.